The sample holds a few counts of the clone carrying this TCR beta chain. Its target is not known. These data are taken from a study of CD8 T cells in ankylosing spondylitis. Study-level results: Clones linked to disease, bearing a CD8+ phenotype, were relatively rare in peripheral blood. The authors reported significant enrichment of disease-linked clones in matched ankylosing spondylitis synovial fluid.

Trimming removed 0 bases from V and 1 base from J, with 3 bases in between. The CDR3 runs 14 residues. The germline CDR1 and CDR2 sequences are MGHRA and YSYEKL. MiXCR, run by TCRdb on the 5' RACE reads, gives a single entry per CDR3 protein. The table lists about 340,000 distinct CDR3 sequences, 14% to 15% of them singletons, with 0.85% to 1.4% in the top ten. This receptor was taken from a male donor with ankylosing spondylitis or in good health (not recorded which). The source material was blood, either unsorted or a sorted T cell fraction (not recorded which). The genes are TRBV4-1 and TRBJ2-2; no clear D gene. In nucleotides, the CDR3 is TGCGCCAGCAGCCAAGATCAGAACACCGGGGAGCTGTTTTTT. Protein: CASSQDQNTGELFF.